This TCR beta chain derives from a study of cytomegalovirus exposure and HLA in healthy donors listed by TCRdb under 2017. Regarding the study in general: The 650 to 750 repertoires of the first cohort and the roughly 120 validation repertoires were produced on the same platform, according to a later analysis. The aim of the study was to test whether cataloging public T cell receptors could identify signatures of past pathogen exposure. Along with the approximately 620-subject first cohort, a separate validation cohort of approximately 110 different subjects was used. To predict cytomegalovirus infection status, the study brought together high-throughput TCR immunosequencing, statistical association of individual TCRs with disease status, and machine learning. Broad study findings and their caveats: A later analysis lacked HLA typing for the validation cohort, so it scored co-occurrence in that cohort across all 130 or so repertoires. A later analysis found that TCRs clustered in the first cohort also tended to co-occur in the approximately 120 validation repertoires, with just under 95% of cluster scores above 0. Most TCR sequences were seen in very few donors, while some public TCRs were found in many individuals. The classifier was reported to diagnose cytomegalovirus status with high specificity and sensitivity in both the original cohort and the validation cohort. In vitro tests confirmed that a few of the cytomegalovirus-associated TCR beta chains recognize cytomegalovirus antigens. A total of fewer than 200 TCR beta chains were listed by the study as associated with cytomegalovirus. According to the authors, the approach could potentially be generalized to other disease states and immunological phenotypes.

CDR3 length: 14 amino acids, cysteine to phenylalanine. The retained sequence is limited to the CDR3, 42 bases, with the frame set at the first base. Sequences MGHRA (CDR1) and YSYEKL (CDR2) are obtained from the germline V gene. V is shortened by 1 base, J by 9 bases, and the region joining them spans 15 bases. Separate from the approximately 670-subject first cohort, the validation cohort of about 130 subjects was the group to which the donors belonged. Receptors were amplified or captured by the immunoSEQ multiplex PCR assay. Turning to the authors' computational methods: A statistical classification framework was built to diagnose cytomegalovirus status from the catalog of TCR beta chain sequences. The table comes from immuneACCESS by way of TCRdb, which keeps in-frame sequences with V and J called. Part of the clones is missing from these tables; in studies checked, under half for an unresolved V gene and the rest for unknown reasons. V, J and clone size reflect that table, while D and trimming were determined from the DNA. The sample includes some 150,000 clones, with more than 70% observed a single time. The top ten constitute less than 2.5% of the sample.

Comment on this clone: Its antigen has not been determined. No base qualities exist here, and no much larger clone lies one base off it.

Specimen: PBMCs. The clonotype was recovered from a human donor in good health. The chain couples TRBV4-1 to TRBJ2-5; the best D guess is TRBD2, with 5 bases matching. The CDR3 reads CASSQGHWARAQYF. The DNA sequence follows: TGCGCCAGCAGCCAAGGGCATTGGGCGAGGGCCCAGTACTTC.